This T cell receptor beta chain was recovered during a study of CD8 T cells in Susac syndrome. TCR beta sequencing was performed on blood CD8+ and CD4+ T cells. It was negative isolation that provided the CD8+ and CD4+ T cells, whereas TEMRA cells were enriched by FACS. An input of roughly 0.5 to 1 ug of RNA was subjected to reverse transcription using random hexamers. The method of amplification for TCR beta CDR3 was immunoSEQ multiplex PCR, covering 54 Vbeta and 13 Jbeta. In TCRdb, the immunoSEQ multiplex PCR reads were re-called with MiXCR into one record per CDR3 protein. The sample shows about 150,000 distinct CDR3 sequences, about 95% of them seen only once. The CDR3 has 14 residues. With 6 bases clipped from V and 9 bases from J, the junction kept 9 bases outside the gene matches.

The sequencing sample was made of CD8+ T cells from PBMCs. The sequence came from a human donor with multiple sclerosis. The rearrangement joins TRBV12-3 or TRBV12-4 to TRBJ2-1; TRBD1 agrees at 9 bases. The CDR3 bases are TGTGCCAGCAGCCCGGGACAGGGAGTCCGTGAGCAGTTCTTC. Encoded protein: CASSPGQGVREQFF.